This T cell receptor beta chain was sequenced in a study of cytomegalovirus exposure and HLA in healthy donors. Overall study: Unique TCRs numbering approximately 81 million, obtained from HLA-typed donors, made up an early data release.

On this clone itself: Its target is not known.

The ends lost 4 bases at V and 6 bases at J; junction bases unmatched: 6. This CDR3 has 15 residues. Germline CDR1 SGHVS, CDR2 FQNEAQ. PCR involved 60 Vbeta and 13 Jbeta primers. Sequencing used immunoSEQ multiplex PCR; TCRdb keeps in-frame clones, though not all of them. The sample has under 200,000 clones, 73% seen once. Overall study findings and caveats: Generally TCR sequences proved uncommon, though certain public TCRs appeared in numerous donors. In vitro assays verified that a few CMV-associated chains recognized CMV antigens specifically. Per published accounts, TCR beta sequences correctly predicted the HLA-A and HLA-B alleles of most subjects.

V usage is TRBV7-8 and J usage is TRBJ1-5; 10 positions agree with TRBD1. The specimen was PBMCs. The sequence was obtained from a woman in her 30s in good health and CMV-seronegative. The CDR3 region has the DNA TGTGCCAGCAGCTCCGGGACAGGGGTCGGTCAGCCCCAGCATTTT. Protein product: CASSSGTGVGQPQHF.